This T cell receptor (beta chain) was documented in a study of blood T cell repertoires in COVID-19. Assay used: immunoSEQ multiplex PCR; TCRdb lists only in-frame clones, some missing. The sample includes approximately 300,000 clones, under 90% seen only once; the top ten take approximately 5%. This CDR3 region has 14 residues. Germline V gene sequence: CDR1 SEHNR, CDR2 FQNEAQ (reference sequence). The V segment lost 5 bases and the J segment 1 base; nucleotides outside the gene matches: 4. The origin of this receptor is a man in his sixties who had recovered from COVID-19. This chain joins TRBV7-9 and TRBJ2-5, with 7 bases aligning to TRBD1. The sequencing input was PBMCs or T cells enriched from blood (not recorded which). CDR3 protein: CASSPGQFQETQYF. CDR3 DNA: TGTGCCAGCAGCCCGGGACAGTTCCAAGAGACCCAGTACTTC.